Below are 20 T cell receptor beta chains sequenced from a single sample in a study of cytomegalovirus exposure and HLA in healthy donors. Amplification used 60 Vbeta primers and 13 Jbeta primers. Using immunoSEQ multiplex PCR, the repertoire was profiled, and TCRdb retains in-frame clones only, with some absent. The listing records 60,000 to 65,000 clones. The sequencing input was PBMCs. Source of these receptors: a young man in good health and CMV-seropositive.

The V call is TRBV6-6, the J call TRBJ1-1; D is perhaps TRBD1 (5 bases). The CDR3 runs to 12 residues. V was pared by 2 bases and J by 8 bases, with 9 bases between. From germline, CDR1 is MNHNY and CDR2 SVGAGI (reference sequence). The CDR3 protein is CASSYQGSEAFF. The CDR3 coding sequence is TGTGCCAGCAGTTACCAGGGCTCAGAAGCTTTCTTT.

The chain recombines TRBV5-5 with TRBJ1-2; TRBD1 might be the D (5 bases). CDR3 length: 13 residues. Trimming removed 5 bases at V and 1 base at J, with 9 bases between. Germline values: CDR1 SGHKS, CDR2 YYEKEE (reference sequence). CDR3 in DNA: TGTGCCAGCAGGCCGACAGATAACTATGGCTACACCTTC. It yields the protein CASRPTDNYGYTF.

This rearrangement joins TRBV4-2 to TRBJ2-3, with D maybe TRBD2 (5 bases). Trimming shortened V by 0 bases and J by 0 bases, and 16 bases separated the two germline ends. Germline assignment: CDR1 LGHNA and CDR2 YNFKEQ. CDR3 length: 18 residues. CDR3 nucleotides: TGTGCCAGCAGCCAAGATTACTCGCGGGTTTCTAGCACAGATACGCAGTATTTT. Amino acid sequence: CASSQDYSRVSSTDTQYF.

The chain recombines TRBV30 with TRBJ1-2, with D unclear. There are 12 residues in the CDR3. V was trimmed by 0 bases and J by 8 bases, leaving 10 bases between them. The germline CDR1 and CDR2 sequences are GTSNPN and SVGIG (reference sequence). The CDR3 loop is CAWSVGPGGYTF. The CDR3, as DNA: TGTGCCTGGAGTGTAGGGCCGGGAGGCTACACCTTC.

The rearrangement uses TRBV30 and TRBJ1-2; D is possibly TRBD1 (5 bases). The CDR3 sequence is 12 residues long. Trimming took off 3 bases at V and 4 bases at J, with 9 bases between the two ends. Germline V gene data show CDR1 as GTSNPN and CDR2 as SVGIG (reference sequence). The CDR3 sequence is CAWRGRVYGYTF. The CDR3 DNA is TGTGCCTGGAGAGGCAGGGTCTATGGCTACACCTTC.

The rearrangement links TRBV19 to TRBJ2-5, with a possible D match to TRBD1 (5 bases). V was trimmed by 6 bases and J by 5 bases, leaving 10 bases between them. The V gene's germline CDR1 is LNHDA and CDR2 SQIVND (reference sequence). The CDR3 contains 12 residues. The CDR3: CASRKGDETQYF. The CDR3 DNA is TGTGCCAGTAGGAAAGGGGATGAGACCCAGTACTTC. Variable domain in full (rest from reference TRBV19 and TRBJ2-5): DGGITQSPKYLFRKEGQNVTLSCEQNLNHDAMYWYRQDPGQGLRLIYYSQIVNDFQKGDIAEGYSVSREKKESFPLTVTSAQKNPTAFYLCASRKGDETQYFGPGTRLLVL.

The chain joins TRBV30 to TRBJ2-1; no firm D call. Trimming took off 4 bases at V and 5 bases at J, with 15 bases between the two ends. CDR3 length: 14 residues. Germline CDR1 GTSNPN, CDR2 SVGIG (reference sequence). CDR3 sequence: CAWKVLGTDNEQFF. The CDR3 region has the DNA TGTGCCTGGAAAGTTCTCGGTACCGACAATGAGCAGTTCTTC.

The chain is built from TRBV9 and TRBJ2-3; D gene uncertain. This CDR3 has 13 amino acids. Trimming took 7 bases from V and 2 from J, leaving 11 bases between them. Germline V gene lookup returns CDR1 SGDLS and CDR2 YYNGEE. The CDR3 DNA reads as TGTGCCAGCTCTCGGAGCACCACAGATACGCAGTATTTT. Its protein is CASSRSTTDTQYF. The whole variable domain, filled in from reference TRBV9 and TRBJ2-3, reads DSGVTQTPKHLITATGQRVTLRCSPRSGDLSVYWYQQSLDQGLQFLIQYYNGEERAKGNILERFSAQQFPDLHSELNLSSLELGDSALYFCASSRSTTDTQYFGPGTRLTVL.

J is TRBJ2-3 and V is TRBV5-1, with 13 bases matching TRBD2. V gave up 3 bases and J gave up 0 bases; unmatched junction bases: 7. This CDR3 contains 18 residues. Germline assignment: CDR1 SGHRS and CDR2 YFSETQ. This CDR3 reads CASSWEGTSGTSTDTQYF. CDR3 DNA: TGCGCCAGCAGCTGGGAAGGGACTAGCGGGACTAGCACAGATACGCAGTATTTT.

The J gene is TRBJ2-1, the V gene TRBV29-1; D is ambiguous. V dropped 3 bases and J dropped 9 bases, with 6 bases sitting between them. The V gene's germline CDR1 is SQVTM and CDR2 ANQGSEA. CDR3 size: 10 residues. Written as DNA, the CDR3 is TGCAGCGTTGATTCGAGTGAGCAGTTCTTC. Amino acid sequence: CSVDSSEQFF.

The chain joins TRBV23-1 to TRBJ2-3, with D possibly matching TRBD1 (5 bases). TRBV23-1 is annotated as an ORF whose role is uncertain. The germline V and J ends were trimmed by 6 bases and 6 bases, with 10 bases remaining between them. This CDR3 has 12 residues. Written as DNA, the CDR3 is TGCGCCAGCAGGACAGTTGTGGATACGCAGTATTTT. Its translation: CASRTVVDTQYF.

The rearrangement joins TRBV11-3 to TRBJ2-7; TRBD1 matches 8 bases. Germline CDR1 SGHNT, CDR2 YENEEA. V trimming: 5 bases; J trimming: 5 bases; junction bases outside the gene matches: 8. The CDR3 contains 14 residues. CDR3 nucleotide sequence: TGTGCCAGCAGCCGAAGGACAGGGAGAAACGAGCAGTACTTC. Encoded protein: CASSRRTGRNEQYF.

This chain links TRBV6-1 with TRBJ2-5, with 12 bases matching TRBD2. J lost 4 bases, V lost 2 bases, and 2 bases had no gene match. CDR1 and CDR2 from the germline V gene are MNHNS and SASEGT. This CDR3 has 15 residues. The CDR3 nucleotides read TGTGCCAGCAGTGAACTAGCGGGGGGGCCAGAGACCCAGTACTTC. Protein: CASSELAGGPETQYF.

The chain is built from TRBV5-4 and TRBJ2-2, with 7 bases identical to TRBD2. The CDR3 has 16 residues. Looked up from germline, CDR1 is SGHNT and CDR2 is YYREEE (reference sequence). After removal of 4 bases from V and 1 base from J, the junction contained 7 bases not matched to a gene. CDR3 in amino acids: CASSVGSGGNTGELFF. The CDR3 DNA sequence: TGTGCCAGCAGCGTAGGGTCGGGGGGGAACACCGGGGAGCTGTTTTTT. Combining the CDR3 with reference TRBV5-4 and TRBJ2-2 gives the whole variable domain ETGVTQSPTHLIKTRGQQVTLRCSSQSGHNTVSWYQQALGQGPQFIFQYYREEENGRGNFPPRFSGLQFPNYSSELNVNALELDDSALYLCASSVGSGGNTGELFFGEGSRLTVL.

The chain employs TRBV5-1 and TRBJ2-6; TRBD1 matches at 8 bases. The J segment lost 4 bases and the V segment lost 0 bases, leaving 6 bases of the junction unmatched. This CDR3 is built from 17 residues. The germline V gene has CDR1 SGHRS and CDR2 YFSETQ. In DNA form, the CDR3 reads TGCGCCAGCAGCTTGGGGACAGGGTCGGCCGGGGCCAACGTCCTGACTTTC. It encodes CASSLGTGSAGANVLTF.

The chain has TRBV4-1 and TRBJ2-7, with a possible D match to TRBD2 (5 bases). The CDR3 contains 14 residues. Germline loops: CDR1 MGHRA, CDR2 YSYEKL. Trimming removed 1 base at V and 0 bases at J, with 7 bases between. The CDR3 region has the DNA TGCGCCAGCAGCCAAGTAAGCGGCTCCTACGAGCAGTACTTC. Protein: CASSQVSGSYEQYF.

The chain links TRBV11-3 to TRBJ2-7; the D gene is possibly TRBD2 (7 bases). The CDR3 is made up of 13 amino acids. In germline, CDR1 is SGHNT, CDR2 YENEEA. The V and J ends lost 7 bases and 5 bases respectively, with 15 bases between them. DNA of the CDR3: TGTGCCAGCACCACGAGAGGGGGGGACGAGCAGTACTTC. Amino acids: CASTTRGGDEQYF.

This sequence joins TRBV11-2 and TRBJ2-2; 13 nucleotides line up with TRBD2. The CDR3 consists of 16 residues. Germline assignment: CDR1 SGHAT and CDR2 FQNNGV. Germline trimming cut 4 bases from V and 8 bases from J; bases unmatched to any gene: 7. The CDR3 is CASSSYGTSGVGELFF. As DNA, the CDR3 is TGTGCCAGCAGCTCGTACGGGACTAGCGGGGTAGGGGAGCTGTTTTTT.

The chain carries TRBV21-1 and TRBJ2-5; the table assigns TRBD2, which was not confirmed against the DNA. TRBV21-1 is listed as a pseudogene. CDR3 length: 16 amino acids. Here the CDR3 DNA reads TGTGCCAGCAGCAAAGCGCTTTGGGGGGTGCGGGAGAACCAGTACTTC. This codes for CASSKALWGVRENQYF.

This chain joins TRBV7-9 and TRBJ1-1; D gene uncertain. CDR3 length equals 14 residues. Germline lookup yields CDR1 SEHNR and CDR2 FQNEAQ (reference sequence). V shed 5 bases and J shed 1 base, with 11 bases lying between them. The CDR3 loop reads CASSPRSENTEAFF. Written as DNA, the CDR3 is TGTGCCAGCAGCCCCCGGTCCGAGAACACTGAAGCTTTCTTT.